The clone carrying this TCR beta chain was counted ten times or more. Its antigen remains unknown. Germline assignment: CDR1 SGHAT and CDR2 FQNNGV. The ends were cut back, 4 bases at V and 1 base at J, with 13 bases in the middle. The CDR3 runs to 15 residues. The data originate from a study of T cells in Graves' hyperthyroidism and ophthalmopathy. Findings of the study overall: Ophthalmopathy onset followed model prediction by a median around 6.6 months.

RNA transcripts yielded amplified TCR beta CDR3 regions. During a first-round RT-PCR of the TCR CDR3, the HTBI primer set was used. TCRdb redid the calling of the multiplex PCR reads with MiXCR, one entry per CDR3 protein. The sample has more than 450,000 distinct CDR3 sequences; approximately 15% are singletons. This chain connects TRBV11-2 to TRBJ1-1; unclear D gene. The material sequenced was blood. The TCR comes from a woman between 35 and 50 years old with Graves' hyperthyroidism. For the CDR3, the DNA is TGTGCCAGCAGCTGGTTGGAGACGGCGAACACTGAAGCTTTCTTT. Its protein product is CASSWLETANTEAFF. The full variable domain, its missing parts supplied by reference TRBV11-2 and TRBJ1-1, is EAGVAQSPRYKIIEKRQSVAFWCNPISGHATLYWYQQILGQGPKLLIQFQNNGVVDDSQLPKDRFSAERLKGVDSTLKIQPAKLEDSAVYLCASSWLETANTEAFFGQGTRLTVV.